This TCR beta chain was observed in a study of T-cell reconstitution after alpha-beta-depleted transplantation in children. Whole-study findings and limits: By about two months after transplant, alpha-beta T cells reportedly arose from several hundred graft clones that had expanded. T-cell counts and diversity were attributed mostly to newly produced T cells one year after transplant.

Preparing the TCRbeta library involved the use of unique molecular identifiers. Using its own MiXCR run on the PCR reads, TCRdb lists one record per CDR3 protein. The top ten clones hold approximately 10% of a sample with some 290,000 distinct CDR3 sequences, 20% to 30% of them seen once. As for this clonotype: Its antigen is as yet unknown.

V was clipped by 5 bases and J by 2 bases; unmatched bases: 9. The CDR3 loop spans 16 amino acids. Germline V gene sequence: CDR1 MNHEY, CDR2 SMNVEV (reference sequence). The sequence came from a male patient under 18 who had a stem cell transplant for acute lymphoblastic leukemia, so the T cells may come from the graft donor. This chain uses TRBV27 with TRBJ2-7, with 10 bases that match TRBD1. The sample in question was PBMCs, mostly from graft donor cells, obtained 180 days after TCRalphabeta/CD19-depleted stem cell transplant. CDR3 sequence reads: CASSKHGTGEPYEQYF. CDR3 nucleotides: TGTGCCAGCAGTAAACACGGGACAGGGGAGCCCTACGAGCAGTACTTC.